This entry is about one T cell receptor (beta chain). This specimen comes from a study of immune characterization of retroperitoneal liposarcoma. MiXCR was run by TCRdb on the PCR reads, yielding one entry per CDR3 protein. The sample yields 2,000 to 2,500 distinct CDR3 sequences, approximately 39% seen once. V lost 6 bases, J lost 7 bases, and 9 bases stayed unmatched. The CDR3 runs 15 residues. This TCR was sampled from a male donor with retroperitoneal liposarcoma. Sequenced material: tumor tissue. The rearrangement joins TRBV12-3 or TRBV12-4 to TRBJ2-5; TRBD2 aligns across 12 bases. CDR3 in DNA: TGTGCCAGCAGGACGACTAGCGGGGGAGTTGGGACCCAGTACTTC. Amino acid sequence: CASRTTSGGVGTQYF.